The 7 T cell receptor beta chains presented below share a single source sample, sequenced in a study of cytomegalovirus exposure and HLA in healthy donors (TCRdb year 2017). Preparation of the library involved the immunoSEQ multiplex PCR assay. For the multiplex PCR, a mixture combining 60 forward primers for TCR Vbeta segments and 13 reverse primers for TCR Jbeta segments was used. In TCRdb, the immuneACCESS table is reduced to in-frame sequences with V and J assigned. These tables do not hold every clone; where another copy was compared, an unresolved V gene accounts for under half, and the others remain unexplained. The sample table records roughly 100,000 clones; about 81% of these occur just once. The ten largest clones represent roughly a tenth of the sample. Sequencing was performed on PBMCs. The receptors come from a man aged 50 to 59 in good health and CMV-seronegative.

V gene TRBV28 combines with J gene TRBJ1-5; D not resolved. The CDR3 length is 15 residues. Germline CDR1 and CDR2: MDHEN and SYDVKM. The V end was cut by 7 bases, the J end by 2 bases, with 15 bases between. For the CDR3, the DNA is TGTGCCAGCACTACGAATCGTATGGGCAATCAGCCCCAGCATTTT. Its translation is CASTTNRMGNQPQHF.

This clone came up a few times. This chain links TRBV14 with TRBJ2-7; D is perhaps TRBD1 (6 bases). Trimming took off 4 bases at V and 6 bases at J, with 13 bases between the two ends. The germline V gene has CDR1 SGHDN and CDR2 FVKESK. The CDR3 consists of 13 residues. The CDR3 spells CASSLPSGVEQYF. Here the CDR3 DNA reads TGTGCCAGCAGCCTACCGTCAGGGGTCGAGCAGTACTTC.

The chain recombines TRBV6-5 with TRBJ2-2, with a tentative D call TRBD2 (6 bases). V was trimmed by 4 bases and J by 5 bases, leaving 17 bases between them. The CDR3 has 16 residues. Germline loops: CDR1 MNHEY, CDR2 SVGAGI. The CDR3 region is CASSLLGPGVTGELFF. CDR3 sequence (DNA): TGTGCCAGCAGTTTATTAGGACCGGGGGTTACCGGGGAGCTGTTTTTT.

The rearrangement uses TRBV9 and TRBJ2-1, with D tentatively TRBD1 (5 bases). The germline CDR1 and CDR2 sequences are SGDLS and YYNGEE. V was clipped by 0 bases and J by 11 bases, with 6 bases between them. The CDR3 covers 11 residues. As DNA, the CDR3 is TGTGCCAGCAGCGTAGCAGGGAAGCAGTTCTTC. Translating it yields CASSVAGKQFF.

The chain combines TRBV28 with TRBJ1-5; D is perhaps TRBD1 (5 bases). There are 14 residues in the CDR3. Germline CDR1 and CDR2: MDHEN and SYDVKM. Trimming took 4 bases from V and 3 from J, leaving 10 bases between them. For the CDR3, the DNA is TGTGCCAGCAGTTCCCCGGGGGACAATCAGCCCCAGCATTTT. Amino acid sequence: CASSSPGDNQPQHF. Using reference TRBV28 and TRBJ1-5 for the parts outside the CDR3, the full variable domain is DVKVTQSSRYLVKRTGEKVFLECVQDMDHENMFWYRQDPGLGLRLIYFSYDVKMKEKGDIPEGYSVSREKKERFSLILESASTNQTSMYLCASSSPGDNQPQHFGDGTRLSIL.

The V gene is TRBV4-2, the J gene TRBJ2-5; TRBD2 might be the D (5 bases). The V end was cut by 0 bases, the J end by 4 bases, with 6 bases between. The CDR3 length is 13 residues. In germline, CDR1 is LGHNA, CDR2 YNFKEQ. The CDR3 bases are TGTGCCAGCAGCCAAGATGGAGGAGAGACCCAGTACTTC. Residues: CASSQDGGETQYF.

The chain couples TRBV4-1 to TRBJ1-1; D is unclear. Germline V gives CDR1 MGHRA, CDR2 YSYEKL. Trimming shortened V by 4 bases and J by 2 bases, and 8 bases separated the two germline ends. This CDR3 region has 13 residues. CDR3 DNA sequence: TGCGCCAGCAGCCCCCGACTCAACACTGAAGCTTTCTTT. It is translated as CASSPRLNTEAFF.